This is a list of T cell receptor beta chains from one sample in a study of blood T cell repertoires in COVID-19. The table came from immunoSEQ multiplex PCR; TCRdb's copy has only in-frame clones and leaves some out. The data contain about 200,000 clones, 85% of them singletons. Material for sequencing was peripheral blood. The receptors derive from a man in his sixties with COVID-19, enrolled during active disease. Each CDR3 is given with its conserved first and last residue. The D gene is left open where the match is weak. Clone size is shown for a subset of rows, as once, few, many or a class of expanded clone.

TRBJ1-2,TRBV5-5,.,TRBD1,TGTGCCAGCAGCGGCCTGAGATATGGGACAGGGAAAGCTAACTATGGCTACACCTTC,CASSGLRYGTGKANYGYTF
TRBJ2-3,TRBV5-8,.,.,TGTGCCAGCAGCTTGAGTTTAGCGCGCACCACAGATACGCAGTATTTT,CASSLSLARTTDTQYF
TRBJ1-2,TRBV5-4,few,.,TGTGCCTTAACAGGGTCGCCTAACTATGGCTACACCTTC,CALTGSPNYGYTF
TRBJ2-7,TRBV7-9,.,.,TGTGCCAGCAGACCCAGCTCCTACGAGCAGTACTTC,CASRPSSYEQYF
TRBJ2-4,TRBV6-1,once,.,TGTGCCAGCAGTGATTGGCTAGCCAAAAACATTCAGTACTTC,CASSDWLAKNIQYF
TRBJ1-6,TRBV27,few,TRBD1,TGTGCCAGCAGTCCCCACAGGGGTGGTAATTCACCCCTCCACTTT,CASSPHRGGNSPLHF
TRBJ2-3,TRBV21-1,.,.,TGTGCCAGCAGCAAAGGCAGGTTTAGCACAGATACGCAGTATTTT,CASSKGRFSTDTQYF
TRBJ1-3,TRBV28,.,.,TGTGCCAGCAGTAACCCGACAGGACGACTCTCTGGAAACACCATATATTTT,CASSNPTGRLSGNTIYF
TRBJ1-1,TRBV5-1,.,.,TGCGCCAGCAGCTTGCAGGGTCGGGGGGCTAACACTGAAGCTTTCTTT,CASSLQGRGANTEAFF
TRBJ1-5,TRBV4-1,.,.,TGCGCCAGCAGCCAAGATGGAGGGGGCAATCAGCCCCAGCATTTT,CASSQDGGGNQPQHF
TRBJ1-5,TRBV7-2,.,.,TGTGCCAGCAGCTTAGTAGGATCAGGCCATAGCAATCAGCCCCAGCATTTT,CASSLVGSGHSNQPQHF
TRBJ1-1,TRBV5-1,once,.,TGCGCCAGCAGCTTAGGAGGGATCACTGAAGCTTTCTTT,CASSLGGITEAFF
TRBJ1-3,TRBV10-3,.,TRBD1,TGTGCCATCAGTGAGCGTGGACAGGGGGAATCTGGAAACACCATATATTTT,CAISERGQGESGNTIYF
TRBJ2-7,TRBV27,.,TRBD1,TGTGCCAGCGCTTTATACCGGGACAGGGGAAACGAGCAGTACTTC,CASALYRDRGNEQYF
TRBJ1-2,TRBV3-1/TRBV3-2,.,.,TGTGCCAGCACCCAAGCAAAGACTGATGGCTACACCTTC,CASTQAKTDGYTF
TRBJ1-2,TRBV4-3,.,.,TGCGCCAGCAGCCAAGATACGGCCCGAGGTGGCTACACCTTC,CASSQDTARGGYTF
TRBJ1-1,TRBV7-9,.,TRBD1,TGTGCCAGCAGCCCCGAAGGGGGCTCTGAAGCTTTCTTT,CASSPEGGSEAFF
TRBJ2-4,TRBV5-4,.,TRBD1,TGTGCCAGCAGCAGGGGGGACAGGGGAGCGGAAAACATTCAGTACTTC,CASSRGDRGAENIQYF
TRBJ1-2,TRBV5-1,.,.,TGCGCCAGCAGCCCAAACACAGGGAGTCTAGTCTACACCTTC,CASSPNTGSLVYTF
TRBJ1-2,TRBV6-5,few,.,TGTGCCAGCAGTTCCGGAGGTGGCTACACCTTC,CASSSGGGYTF
TRBJ2-1,TRBV6-6,.,.,TGTGCCAGCAGATTAGCGACTGAGCAGTTCTTC,CASRLATEQFF
TRBJ2-7,TRBV19,.,.,TGTGCCAACGACTACCCCCCGGGACACCCGGCCCCCTACGAGCAGTACTTC,CANDYPPGHPAPYEQYF
TRBJ1-1,TRBV4-1,.,.,TGCGCCAGCAGCCCCGGAAGACAGGCGATGAACACTGAAGCTTTCTTT,CASSPGRQAMNTEAFF
TRBJ1-1,TRBV5-1,.,TRBD1,TGCGCCAGCTCCCCCAGGGGGCAGAACACTGAAGCTTTCTTT,CASSPRGQNTEAFF
TRBJ1-5,TRBV10-2,.,.,TGCGCCAGCAGTGAGTTACCGTTCGGGGGGCGCGGGCAGCCCCAGCATTTT,CASSELPFGGRGQPQHF
TRBJ2-7,TRBV28,.,TRBD2,TGTGCCAGCAGTCCCCTAGCGGGAGGGTCCGCCTACGAGCAGTACTTC,CASSPLAGGSAYEQYF
TRBJ2-5,TRBV5-1,.,.,TGCGCCAGCAGCTTGTCGGGCGGGGCAGAAGAGACCCAGTACTTC,CASSLSGGAEETQYF
TRBJ1-1,TRBV27,.,TRBD1,TGTGCCAGCAGAGACGCAGGGGGCACTGAAGCTTTCTTT,CASRDAGGTEAFF
TRBJ1-3,TRBV9,.,TRBD1,TGTGCCAGCAGCATAGGCAGGGGGCTTGGAAACACCATATATTTT,CASSIGRGLGNTIYF
TRBJ1-5,TRBV5-6,.,.,TGTGCCAGCACCAACGGGATGGTCCGCGGGCAGCCCCAGCATTTT,CASTNGMVRGQPQHF
TRBJ2-3,TRBV11-2,.,.,TGTGCCAGCAGCTTACCGTTGGAAGGGGTCGCAGATACGCAGTATTTT,CASSLPLEGVADTQYF
TRBJ1-2,TRBV25-1,.,.,TGTGCCAGCAGTGAACTCACAGGGTATGGCTACACCTTC,CASSELTGYGYTF
TRBJ1-5,TRBV2,once,.,TGTGCCAGCAGGAGCGGGGTACAGGGAGAACAGCCCCAGCATTTT,CASRSGVQGEQPQHF
TRBJ1-1,TRBV4-1,.,.,TGCGCCAGCAGCCCCCTAGGGGCAGGGCGTATGAACACTGAAGCTTTCTTT,CASSPLGAGRMNTEAFF
TRBJ1-1,TRBV29-1,.,.,TGCAGCGTTGGCGGGCCCACGGCTGAAGCTTTCTTT,CSVGGPTAEAFF
TRBJ1-1,TRBV18,.,.,TGTGCCAGCTCACCACCTCCCGTACCTGGGCAAGCTTTCTTT,CASSPPPVPGQAFF